This T cell receptor beta chain was identified in a study of technical replicates of blood from several donors. Only in-frame clones appear in the TCRdb table, and some are missing; sequencing was by immunoSEQ multiplex PCR. The repertoire includes tens of thousands of clones, approximately 94% of them detected once, and under 0.3% sits in the top ten. The sample taken for sequencing was T cells isolated from PBMCs. The clonotype originates from a human donor in good health.

The CDR3 region has the DNA TGTGCCAGTAGTATGGGTGGGGAGGGGAGTATCTACGAGCAGTACTTC. It encodes CASSMGGEGSIYEQYF. The chain uses TRBV19 and TRBJ2-7; 7 bases fit TRBD2. V gave up 3 bases and J gave up 3 bases; unmatched junction bases: 11. The CDR3 loop spans 16 amino acids. Germline V CDR1 and CDR2: LNHDA, SQIVND (reference sequence).